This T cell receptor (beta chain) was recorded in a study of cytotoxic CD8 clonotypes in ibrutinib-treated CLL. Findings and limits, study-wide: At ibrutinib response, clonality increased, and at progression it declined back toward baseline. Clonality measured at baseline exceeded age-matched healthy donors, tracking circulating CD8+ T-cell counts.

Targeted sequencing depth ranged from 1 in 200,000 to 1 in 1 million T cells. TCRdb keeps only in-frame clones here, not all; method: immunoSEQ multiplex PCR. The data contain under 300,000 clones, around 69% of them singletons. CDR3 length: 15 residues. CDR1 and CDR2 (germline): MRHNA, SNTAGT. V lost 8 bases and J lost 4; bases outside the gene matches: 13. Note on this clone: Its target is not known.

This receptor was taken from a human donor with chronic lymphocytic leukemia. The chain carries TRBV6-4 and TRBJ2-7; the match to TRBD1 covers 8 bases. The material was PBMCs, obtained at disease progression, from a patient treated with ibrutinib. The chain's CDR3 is CASSPEPGQVYEQYF. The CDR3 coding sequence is TGTGCCAGCTCCCCGGAACCGGGACAGGTATACGAGCAGTACTTC.